Sequencing of this T cell receptor beta chain was carried out in a study of response to subunit inactivated influenza vaccine. Study results and caveats: The authors proposed limited new T cell recruitment per seasonal influenza vaccination.

Points on this clonotype: Its antigen is not identified.

CDR3 length: 12 amino acids. The germline gives CDR1 SGHAT, CDR2 FQDESV (reference sequence). Trimming stripped 3 bases from V and 11 bases from J, with 11 bases between. TCRdb called the RT-PCR reads again in MiXCR, with one record for every CDR3 protein. Seen here are just over 300,000 distinct CDR3 sequences, about 20% observed once, and the top ten hold about a tenth. This TCR was recovered from a man between 50 and 70 years old who received an inactivated influenza vaccine. The chain recombines TRBV11-1 with TRBJ2-1; D remains ambiguous. This sample comprised PBMCs from blood, obtained 21 months after vaccination. The CDR3 DNA is TGTGCCAGCAGCTTTTCCTCAGGCCAGCAGTTCTTC. Translation: CASSFSSGQQFF.